This entry lists 7 T cell receptor beta chains sequenced from one sample in a study of T cells in Graves' hyperthyroidism and ophthalmopathy. TCR beta CDR3 regions were amplified from RNA transcripts. The TCR CDR3 first-round RT-PCR relied on the HTBI primer set. TCRdb fed the multiplex PCR reads into MiXCR, producing one record per CDR3 protein. The table lists approximately 590,000 distinct CDR3 sequences, less than 20% of them singletons, with 7.3% in the top ten. Sequencing was performed on blood. These receptor sequences come from a young woman with Graves' hyperthyroidism.

The chain carries TRBV7-8 and TRBJ2-7, with 13 bases aligning to TRBD2. The CDR3 is 17 residues long. CDR1 SGHVS and CDR2 FQNEAQ come from the germline V gene. V trimming: 5 bases; J trimming: 1 base; junction bases outside the gene matches: 8. CDR3 nucleotides: TGTGCCAGCAGCCTCGGACTAGCGGGAGTATCGTCCTACGAGCAGTACTTC. As protein: CASSLGLAGVSSYEQYF.

Ten or more counts support this clonotype. The genes are TRBV20-1 and TRBJ2-2; D not certain. Trimming shortened V by 1 base and J by 4 bases, and 10 bases separated the two germline ends. Germline CDR1 DFQATT, CDR2 SNEGSKA (reference sequence). The CDR3 has 14 amino acids. The CDR3 nucleotides read TGCAGTGCTAGAGCGCTAGTCGGCACCGGGGAGCTGTTTTTT. It encodes CSARALVGTGELFF.

The J gene is TRBJ1-1, the V gene TRBV24-1; 10 bases line up with TRBD1. CDR3 length equals 15 residues. Trimming at V came to 3 bases and at J to 6 bases, leaving 6 bases not matched to a gene. The germline V gene encodes CDR1 KGHDR and CDR2 SFDVKD. The CDR3, as DNA: TGTGCCACCAGTGATAGACAGGGGGCCTTTTCTGAAGCTTTCTTT. The encoded protein is CATSDRQGAFSEAFF.

This clonotype was counted at least ten times. The chain combines TRBV30 with TRBJ2-7; 7 bases are a match to TRBD1. This CDR3 has 11 amino acids. J was trimmed by 2 bases and V by 5 bases; bases with no gene match: 0. The germline gives CDR1 GTSNPN, CDR2 SVGIG (reference sequence). The CDR3 DNA sequence: TGTGCCTGGGGGACAGCCTACGAGCAGTACTTC. The encoded protein is CAWGTAYEQYF.

The chain is built from TRBV24-1 and TRBJ2-2; D is uncertain. Germline values: CDR1 KGHDR, CDR2 SFDVKD. Trimming took 5 bases from V and 1 from J, leaving 4 bases between them. The CDR3 covers 13 residues. CDR3 protein: CATSAENTGELFF. In DNA, the CDR3 is TGTGCCACCAGTGCAGAGAACACCGGGGAGCTGTTTTTT.

This clonotype was counted ten times or more. This rearrangement joins TRBV28 to TRBJ2-5, with unresolved D. The germline V gene encodes CDR1 MDHEN and CDR2 SYDVKM. Trimming took off 10 bases at V and 6 bases at J, with 18 bases between the two ends. The CDR3 runs 13 residues. The CDR3 loop is CAISLGLEKTQYF. The CDR3 coding sequence is TGTGCCATCTCGCTGGGGTTGGAGAAGACCCAGTACTTC.

J is TRBJ2-7 and V is TRBV11-2, with D hard to call. Trimming took 5 bases from V and 1 from J, leaving 18 bases between them. The CDR3 extends over 16 amino acids. Germline CDR1 is SGHAT and CDR2 is FQNNGV. The CDR3 region is CASSLQGEERSYEQYF. The CDR3 DNA follows: TGTGCCAGCAGCCTGCAAGGTGAAGAACGATCCTACGAGCAGTACTTC.